Listed below are T cell receptor beta chains from one sample, sequenced in a study of response to subunit inactivated influenza vaccine. From the RT-PCR reads, TCRdb called clonotypes with MiXCR, one entry per CDR3 protein. The sample consists of fewer than 200,000 distinct CDR3 sequences, around 9.2% of them appearing once. Sequencing used non-naive T cells sorted from PBMCs, obtained on the day of vaccination. The receptor source for this set is a man in his fifties or sixties who received an inactivated influenza vaccine. CDR3s include the opening cysteine and the closing phenylalanine or tryptophan. A D gene is named only where the DNA matches it firmly. Expanded clones get a size class; other rows say once, few or many, or leave the size out.

clone size: many
V gene: TRBV10-2
J gene: TRBJ2-7
D gene: .
CDR3 protein: CASSEPYRIGGAYEQYF
CDR3 DNA: TGCGCCAGCAGTGAGCCATACAGAATCGGCGGCGCCTACGAGCAGTACTTC

clone size: many
V gene: TRBV12-3/TRBV12-4
J gene: TRBJ2-3
D gene: TRBD2
CDR3 protein: CASSSGLAGTDTQYF
CDR3 DNA: TGTGCCAGCAGTTCCGGACTAGCGGGCACAGATACGCAGTATTTT

clone size: many
V gene: TRBV27
J gene: TRBJ2-5
D gene: TRBD2
CDR3 protein: CASSLTSGSFETQYF
CDR3 DNA: TGTGCCAGCAGTCTCACTAGCGGGAGTTTCGAGACCCAGTACTTC

clone size: many
V gene: TRBV5-6
J gene: TRBJ2-7
D gene: TRBD1
CDR3 protein: CASSYPGGGDEQYF
CDR3 DNA: TGTGCCAGCAGCTATCCAGGGGGCGGCGACGAGCAGTACTTC

clone size: few
V gene: TRBV5-4
J gene: TRBJ2-1
D gene: .
CDR3 protein: CASSLGSWGRTSYNEQFF
CDR3 DNA: TGTGCCAGCAGCTTGGGTAGTTGGGGACGGACGAGCTACAATGAGCAGTTCTTC

clone size: few
V gene: TRBV6-5
J gene: TRBJ1-2
D gene: TRBD1
CDR3 protein: CASSYSGQSNYGYTF
CDR3 DNA: TGTGCCAGCAGTTATTCGGGACAGTCTAACTATGGCTACACCTTC

clone size: many
V gene: TRBV4-1
J gene: TRBJ1-1
D gene: TRBD1
CDR3 protein: CASSHPGQGSTEAFF
CDR3 DNA: TGCGCCAGCAGCCACCCGGGACAGGGGAGCACTGAAGCTTTCTTT

clone size: .
V gene: TRBV12-3/TRBV12-4
J gene: TRBJ1-1
D gene: .
CDR3 protein: CASSLRGVNTEAFF
CDR3 DNA: TGTGCCAGCAGTTTAAGAGGCGTGAACACTGAAGCTTTCTTT

clone size: few
V gene: TRBV7-2
J gene: TRBJ2-7
D gene: .
CDR3 protein: CASSLVLESGYEQYF
CDR3 DNA: TGTGCCAGCAGCTTAGTATTAGAAAGCGGCTACGAGCAGTACTTC

clone size: few
V gene: TRBV27
J gene: TRBJ2-1
D gene: TRBD1
CDR3 protein: CASMSWDSVAYEQFF
CDR3 DNA: TGTGCCAGCATGTCATGGGACAGCGTTGCCTATGAGCAGTTCTTC

clone size: few
V gene: TRBV28
J gene: TRBJ2-5
D gene: TRBD1
CDR3 protein: CASSSPGTGETQYF
CDR3 DNA: TGTGCCAGCAGTTCGCCAGGGACAGGAGAGACCCAGTACTTC

clone size: few
V gene: TRBV28
J gene: TRBJ2-3
D gene: TRBD1
CDR3 protein: CASKQGAYTDTQYF
CDR3 DNA: TGTGCCAGCAAACAGGGGGCTTACACAGATACGCAGTATTTT

clone size: .
V gene: TRBV12-5
J gene: TRBJ1-2
D gene: TRBD1
CDR3 protein: CASGLGTGRYGYTF
CDR3 DNA: TGTGCTAGTGGTTTGGGGACAGGACGCTATGGCTACACCTTC

clone size: few
V gene: TRBV20-1
J gene: TRBJ2-7
D gene: TRBD2
CDR3 protein: CSASGAGDAYEQYF
CDR3 DNA: TGCAGTGCTAGCGGAGCGGGAGATGCCTACGAGCAGTACTTC

clone size: many
V gene: TRBV12-3/TRBV12-4
J gene: TRBJ2-5
D gene: TRBD1
CDR3 protein: CASSSGTGITQYF
CDR3 DNA: TGTGCCAGCAGCTCCGGGACAGGGATCACCCAGTACTTC

clone size: few
V gene: TRBV4-2
J gene: TRBJ1-2
D gene: .
CDR3 protein: CASSPSSGESGYTF
CDR3 DNA: TGTGCCAGCAGCCCATCCTCAGGGGAGAGTGGCTACACCTTC

clone size: many
V gene: TRBV3-1
J gene: TRBJ2-4
D gene: TRBD1
CDR3 protein: CASSRGTGGAKNIQYF
CDR3 DNA: TGTGCCAGCAGCCGAGGGACAGGGGGAGCCAAAAACATTCAGTACTTC

clone size: few
V gene: TRBV4-3
J gene: TRBJ2-2
D gene: .
CDR3 protein: CASSQDLTNTGELFF
CDR3 DNA: TGCGCCAGCAGCCAAGATTTAACGAACACCGGGGAGCTGTTTTTT

clone size: many
V gene: TRBV5-1
J gene: TRBJ2-2
D gene: .
CDR3 protein: CASSFSPDRMTGELFF
CDR3 DNA: TGCGCCAGCAGCTTTAGCCCGGACAGAATGACCGGGGAGCTGTTTTTT

clone size: .
V gene: TRBV20-1
J gene: TRBJ2-1
D gene: TRBD2
CDR3 protein: CSASGTSGLNEQFF
CDR3 DNA: TGCAGTGCTTCCGGGACTAGCGGGCTCAATGAGCAGTTCTTC

clone size: few
V gene: TRBV7-8
J gene: TRBJ1-1
D gene: .
CDR3 protein: CASSLVGTANTEAFF
CDR3 DNA: TGTGCCAGCAGCTTAGTTGGGACGGCGAACACTGAAGCTTTCTTT

clone size: .
V gene: TRBV6-1
J gene: TRBJ1-6
D gene: .
CDR3 protein: CASARYPKDSPLHF
CDR3 DNA: TGTGCCAGCGCGAGGTATCCTAAAGATTCACCCCTCCACTTT

clone size: .
V gene: TRBV5-4
J gene: TRBJ2-2
D gene: .
CDR3 protein: CASSLEGRSTGELFF
CDR3 DNA: TGTGCCAGCAGCTTGGAGGGGCGGAGCACCGGGGAGCTGTTTTTT